The 11 T cell receptor beta chains in this list originate from one sample, sequenced in a study of blood T cell repertoires in COVID-19. The data were produced by immunoSEQ multiplex PCR, yet TCRdb's version contains in-frame clones alone and is incomplete. This table has more than 130,000 clones, around nine tenths appearing once. The sample comprised peripheral blood. These receptor sequences come from a woman in her 40s with acute or convalescent COVID-19.

This rearrangement joins TRBV30 to TRBJ2-7; TRBD1 matches at 7 bases. The V gene's germline CDR1 is GTSNPN and CDR2 SVGIG (reference sequence). There are 17 residues in the CDR3. V shed 3 bases and J 2 bases; nucleotides not matched to a gene: 16. Written as DNA, the CDR3 is TGTGCCTGGAGCCGTCCCCGGGGACAGCAGGCCACCTACGAGCAGTACTTC. It codes for CAWSRPRGQQATYEQYF.

The genes are TRBV5-6 and TRBJ1-1, with D possibly matching TRBD1 (6 bases). CDR1 is SGHDT and CDR2 is YYEEEE in the germline V gene. V lost 4 bases to trimming and J lost 11 bases, with 18 bases between them. The CDR3 extends over 13 amino acids. The CDR3 nucleotides read TGTGCCAGCAGCCTCCGAGGGGGGGCGAGGGCTTTCTTT. Residues: CASSLRGGARAFF.

V usage is TRBV7-2 and J usage is TRBJ2-1; 7 bases are a match to TRBD2. Germline lookup yields CDR1 SGHTA and CDR2 FQGNSA. The CDR3 runs 16 residues. The J segment lost 7 bases and the V segment lost 0 bases, leaving 9 bases of the junction unmatched. As DNA, the CDR3 is TGTGCCAGCAGCTTAGCAGGAGCGGGAATAGGGAATGAGCAGTTCTTC. As protein: CASSLAGAGIGNEQFF.

The chain uses TRBV2 and TRBJ1-1, with a tentative D call TRBD1 (5 bases). Trimming took off 5 bases at V and 3 bases at J, with 13 bases between the two ends. Per the germline V gene, CDR1 is SNHLY and CDR2 is FYNNEI. The CDR3 has 14 amino acids. The CDR3 reads CASSLQGGYTEAFF. CDR3 sequence (DNA): TGTGCCAGCAGTCTTCAGGGAGGTTACACTGAAGCTTTCTTT. Filled out from reference TRBV2 and TRBJ1-1, the complete variable domain reads EPEVTQTPSHQVTQMGQEVILRCVPISNHLYFYWYRQILGQKVEFLVSFYNNEISEKSEIFDDQFSVERPDGSNFTLKIRSTKLEDSAMYFCASSLQGGYTEAFFGQGTRLTVV.

Remarks on this clone: At one end, the junction sequence differs from germline, possibly due to a read error. The rearrangement links TRBV11-2 to TRBJ2-2; 8 bases fit TRBD2. CDR1 is SGHAT, CDR2 FQNNGV, per germline. This CDR3 spans 11 amino acids. The CDR3 here is CGGRKAGELFF. The CDR3 DNA is TGCGGCGGGAGGAAAGCCGGGGAGCTGTTTTTT.

This chain joins TRBV2 and TRBJ2-7; TRBD2 might be the D (5 bases). The CDR3 runs 14 residues. Trimming shortened V by 6 bases and J by 6 bases, and 18 bases separated the two germline ends. Germline CDR1 is SNHLY and CDR2 is FYNNEI. CDR3: CASRRESYPGEQYF. The CDR3 DNA reads TGTGCCAGCAGAAGGGAGAGCTACCCTGGCGAGCAGTACTTC.

J is TRBJ2-1 and V is TRBV5-8, with D maybe TRBD1 (6 bases). CDR1 SGHTS and CDR2 YDEGEE come from the germline V gene. This CDR3 is built from 14 residues. Trimming cost V 0 bases and J 7 bases, with 11 bases left between them. CDR3 bases: TGTGCCAGCAGCTTGGGCCAGGGGAAGAATGAGCAGTTCTTC. Its protein product is CASSLGQGKNEQFF.

This chain uses TRBV5-4 with TRBJ1-2; a weak D match, TRBD1 (6 bases). Germline V gene data show CDR1 as SGHNT and CDR2 as YYREEE (reference sequence). Trimming took 3 bases from V and 7 from J, leaving 19 bases between them. CDR3 length: 15 amino acids. The CDR3 spells CASSWRGGDLSGYTF. CDR3 nucleotide sequence: TGTGCCAGCAGCTGGCGAGGGGGGGATTTATCTGGCTACACCTTC.

This chain links TRBV11-3 with TRBJ1-2, with 7 positions matching TRBD1. V shed 6 bases, J shed 7 bases, and the junction held 14 bases outside the gene matches. This CDR3 comprises 15 residues. Looked up from germline, CDR1 is SGHNT and CDR2 is YENEEA. CDR3 DNA: TGTGCCAGCAGTTCCCCGGGACAGCTCCAATCTGGCTACACCTTC. Translation: CASSSPGQLQSGYTF.

J is TRBJ2-5 and V is TRBV9; weak D call: TRBD1 (6 bases). CDR1 SGDLS and CDR2 YYNGEE come from the germline V gene. Trimming took off 0 bases at V and 7 bases at J, with 19 bases between the two ends. CDR3 length equals 16 residues. As DNA, the CDR3 is TGTGCCAGCAGCGTAGAAGGGATGGGGGCCAGGGGGACCCAGTACTTC. Translation gives CASSVEGMGARGTQYF.

This clone has a handful of counts. The chain is built from TRBV15 and TRBJ1-1, with D tentatively TRBD1 (5 bases). The CDR3 runs to 13 residues. Trimming removed 3 bases at V and 4 bases at J, with 9 bases between. Germline V gene sequence: CDR1 LNHNV, CDR2 YYDKDF (reference sequence). The DNA for the CDR3 is TGTGCCACCAGCAGCCAGGGTGGCACTGAAGCTTTCTTT. The encoded protein is CATSSQGGTEAFF.